This TCR beta chain was documented in a study of EBV T-cell therapy then PD-1 blockade in nasopharyngeal carcinoma (dated by TCRdb to the early 2020s). Read against the paper, the sample's treatment or condition label means: AdE1-LMPpoly-expanded autologous EBV-specific T-cell therapy followed by anti-PD-1 nivolumab. Genomic DNA was extracted from sorted cells using the Qiagen DNeasy Kit. TCR beta chain deep sequencing was performed on the immunoSEQ platform. In the source study's methods: The immunoSEQ Analyzer software was used to analyze the repertoire data. Entries here come from immuneACCESS through TCRdb and include only in-frame sequences with V and J called. Some clones fail to appear in such tables; in the studies checked, an unresolved V gene covers under half of the shortfall, and the cause of the remainder is unknown. For V, J and clone size, that table is used; D and trimming come from the DNA. The sample yields tens of thousands of clones; approximately 80% were counted once. The ten largest account for about 27% of the sample.

Comment on this clone: This receptor's antigen is unknown. Per-base qualities were not stored, and no clone one base away is much larger.

The V and J ends are trimmed by 3 bases and 2 bases, leaving 5 bases between them. There are 13 amino acids in the CDR3, from cysteine to phenylalanine inclusive. Here the CDR3 DNA is all that survives: 39 bases in frame from base 1. CDR1 and CDR2 were assigned from the germline V gene as MRHNA and SNTAGT. The sample here was CD8+ T cells from blood, taken at approximately day 60 from a patient whose treatment included autologous EBV-specific T cells and nivolumab. The V gene is TRBV6-4 and the J gene is TRBJ2-1; no D segment can be confidently identified. The TCR comes from a man in his forties with nasopharyngeal carcinoma. The DNA reads TGTGCCAGCAGTGATGGGGCCTACAATGAGCAGTTCTTC. Its protein is CASSDGAYNEQFF.